Sequencing of this TCR beta chain was carried out in a study of T cell repertoires in aging, cancer and after chemotherapy. Study overall: Chronic lymphocytic leukemia patients on fludarabine- or bendamustine-based regimens gave paired samples before and after chemotherapy.

A mixed TRB-A/B primer pool amplified rearranged TRB by multiplex touch-down PCR. MiXCR, applied by TCRdb to the multiplex PCR reads, yields one record per CDR3 protein. The sample shows 2,000 to 3,000 distinct CDR3 sequences, over 20% of them seen only once. The template was genomic DNA from peripheral blood, not RNA. CDR3 size: 14 residues. The germline CDR1 and CDR2 sequences are DFQATT and SNEGSKA (reference sequence). Trimming pared 3 bases from V and 5 bases from J, leaving 13 bases between. The receptor comes from a human donor with a blood cancer. The V gene is TRBV20-1, the J gene TRBJ1-4; D might be TRBD1 (5 bases). Material: blood. The chain's CDR3 is CSASPRGINEKLFF. For the CDR3, the DNA is TGCAGTGCTAGCCCGAGGGGAATAAATGAAAAACTGTTTTTT.